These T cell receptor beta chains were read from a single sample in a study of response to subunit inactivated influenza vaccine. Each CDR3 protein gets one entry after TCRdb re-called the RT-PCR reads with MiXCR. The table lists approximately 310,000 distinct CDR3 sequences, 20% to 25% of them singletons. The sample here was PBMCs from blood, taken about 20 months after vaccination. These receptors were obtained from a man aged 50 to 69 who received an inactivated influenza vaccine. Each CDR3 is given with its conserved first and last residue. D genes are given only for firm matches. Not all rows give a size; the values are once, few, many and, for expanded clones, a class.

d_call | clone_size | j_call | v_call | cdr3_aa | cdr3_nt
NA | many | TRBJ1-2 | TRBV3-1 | CASSQGPRGGYTF | TGTGCCAGCAGCCAAGGACCTAGGGGTGGCTACACCTTC
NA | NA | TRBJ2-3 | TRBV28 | CASSNGKRTDTQYF | TGTGCCAGCAGTAATGGGAAGCGCACAGATACGCAGTATTTT
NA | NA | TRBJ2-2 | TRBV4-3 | CASSHSGELFF | TGCGCCAGCAGCCACTCCGGGGAGCTGTTTTTT
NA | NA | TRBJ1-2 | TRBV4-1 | CASSEKGLRSAIDYGYTF | TGCGCCAGCAGCGAGAAAGGGTTAAGATCGGCCATTGACTATGGCTACACCTTC
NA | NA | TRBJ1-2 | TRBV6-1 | CASRKDGAYGYTF | TGTGCCAGCAGAAAAGACGGAGCCTATGGCTACACCTTC
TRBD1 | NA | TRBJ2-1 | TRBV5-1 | CASSLGTGNGDEQFF | TGCGCCAGCAGCTTGGGGACAGGGAATGGTGATGAGCAGTTCTTC
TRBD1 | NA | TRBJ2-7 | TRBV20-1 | CSAPGQGISEQYF | TGCAGTGCTCCGGGACAGGGGATTTCCGAGCAGTACTTC
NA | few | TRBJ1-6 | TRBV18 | CASSPHGTRHNSPLHF | TGTGCCAGCTCACCACATGGGACACGGCATAATTCACCCCTCCACTTT
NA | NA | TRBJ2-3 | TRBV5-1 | CASSLEANPSTDTQYF | TGCGCCAGCAGCTTGGAGGCGAATCCTAGCACAGATACGCAGTATTTT
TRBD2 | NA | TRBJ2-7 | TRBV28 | CASSKPGLTTYEQYF | TGTGCCAGCAGTAAACCGGGACTAACTACCTACGAGCAGTACTTC
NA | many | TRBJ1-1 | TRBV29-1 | CSVGHFGTEAFF | TGCAGCGTCGGACACTTTGGGACTGAAGCTTTCTTT
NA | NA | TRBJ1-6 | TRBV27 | CASSFLRVYNSPLHF | TGTGCCAGCAGTTTCCTCAGGGTCTATAATTCACCCCTCCACTTT
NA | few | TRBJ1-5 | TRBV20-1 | CSARDLTTGSNQPQHF | TGCAGTGCTAGAGATCTGACAACAGGATCTAATCAGCCCCAGCATTTT
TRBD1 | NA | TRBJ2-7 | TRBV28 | CASSFHGQESQSNFPYEQYF | TGTGCCAGCAGTTTTCACGGACAGGAAAGCCAAAGTAACTTCCCCTACGAGCAGTACTTC
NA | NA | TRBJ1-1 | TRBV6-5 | CASSYGPAVFTEAFF | TGTGCCAGCAGTTACGGACCGGCGGTTTTCACTGAAGCTTTCTTT
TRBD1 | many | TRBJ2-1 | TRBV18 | CASSPPEDRVNEQFF | TGTGCCAGCTCACCACCGGAGGACAGGGTCAATGAGCAGTTCTTC
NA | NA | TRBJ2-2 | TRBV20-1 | CSARAGLGTGELFF | TGCAGTGCGAGAGCGGGTTTGGGCACCGGGGAGCTGTTTTTT
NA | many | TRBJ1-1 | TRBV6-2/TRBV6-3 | CASSYSWGTMNTEAFF | TGTGCCAGCAGTTACTCGTGGGGAACGATGAACACTGAAGCTTTCTTT
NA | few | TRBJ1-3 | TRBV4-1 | CASSPYAKTGNTIYF | TGCGCCAGCAGCCCGTATGCCAAAACTGGAAACACCATATATTTT
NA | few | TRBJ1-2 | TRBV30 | CAWSSGSGVWYGYTF | TGTGCCTGGAGTTCGGGGTCAGGGGTTTGGTATGGCTACACCTTC
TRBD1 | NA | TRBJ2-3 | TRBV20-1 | CSALRGDRGRDHTQYF | TGCAGTGCCCTCCGCGGGGACAGGGGGCGCGATCATACGCAGTATTTT
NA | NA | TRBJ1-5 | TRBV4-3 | CASSQDGGAYQPQHF | TGCGCCAGCAGCCAAGATGGGGGCGCGTATCAGCCCCAGCATTTT
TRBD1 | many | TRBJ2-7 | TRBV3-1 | CASSARQGPYEQYF | TGTGCCAGCAGCGCTCGACAGGGCCCCTACGAGCAGTACTTC
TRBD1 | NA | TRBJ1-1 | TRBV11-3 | CASSPGTGDPDTEAFF | TGTGCCAGCAGCCCCGGGACAGGGGACCCGGACACTGAAGCTTTCTTT
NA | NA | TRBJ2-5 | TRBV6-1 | CASSRGAGIEETQYF | TGTGCCAGCAGCCGAGGGGCAGGGATAGAAGAGACCCAGTACTTC
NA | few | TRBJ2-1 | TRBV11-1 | CASSTQPQVISEQFF | TGTGCCAGCAGCACACAACCCCAGGTCATTAGTGAGCAGTTCTTC
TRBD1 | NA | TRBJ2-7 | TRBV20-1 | CSAQPGQGISEQYF | TGCAGTGCCCAACCGGGACAGGGGATCTCCGAGCAGTACTTC
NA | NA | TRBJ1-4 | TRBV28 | CASSLWPRGRPTNEKLFF | TGTGCCAGCAGTTTATGGCCCCGCGGACGGCCAACTAATGAAAAACTGTTTTTT
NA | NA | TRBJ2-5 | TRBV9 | CASSAPQGQETQYF | TGTGCCAGCAGCGCGCCTCAGGGCCAAGAGACCCAGTACTTC
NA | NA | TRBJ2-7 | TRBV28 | CASSPRQISSYEQYF | TGTGCCAGCAGCCCGAGACAGATATCCTCCTACGAGCAGTACTTC
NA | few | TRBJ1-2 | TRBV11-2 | CASSPLGLNYGYTF | TGTGCCAGCAGCCCCCTAGGCCTCAACTATGGCTACACCTTC
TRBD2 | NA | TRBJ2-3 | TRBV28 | CASSLTSKRGTQYF | TGTGCCAGCAGCCTAACCTCAAAGCGGGGCACGCAGTATTTT